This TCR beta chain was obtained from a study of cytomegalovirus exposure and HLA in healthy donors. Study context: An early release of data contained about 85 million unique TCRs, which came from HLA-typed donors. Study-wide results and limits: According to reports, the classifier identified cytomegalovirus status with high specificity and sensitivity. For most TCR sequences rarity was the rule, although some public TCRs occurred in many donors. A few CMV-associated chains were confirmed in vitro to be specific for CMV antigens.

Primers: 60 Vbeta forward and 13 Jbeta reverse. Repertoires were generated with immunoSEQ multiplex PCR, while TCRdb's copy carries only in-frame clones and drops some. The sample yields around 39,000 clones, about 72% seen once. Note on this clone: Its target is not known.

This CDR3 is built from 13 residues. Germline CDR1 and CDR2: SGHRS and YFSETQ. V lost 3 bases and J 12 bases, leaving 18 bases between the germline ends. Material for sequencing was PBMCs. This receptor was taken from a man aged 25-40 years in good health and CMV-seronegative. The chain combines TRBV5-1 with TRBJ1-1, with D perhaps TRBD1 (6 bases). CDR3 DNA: TGCGCCAGCAGCTCCGGGGACACCTCAGAAACTTTCTTT. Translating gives CASSSGDTSETFF.